This entry features one T cell receptor beta chain sequence. This table comes from immunoSEQ multiplex PCR, and its TCRdb copy is limited to in-frame clones, with some not included. Of approximately 70,000 clones listed, about 93% are singletons. The data belong to a study of T cell changes during pregnancy in multiple sclerosis. Per germline, CDR1 SNHLY and CDR2 FYNNEI. The ends were cut back, 5 bases at V and 2 bases at J, with 5 bases in the middle. The CDR3 has 12 amino acids. The chain combines TRBV2 with TRBJ2-3; D is uncertain. The sample consisted of peripheral blood, taken in the first trimester of pregnancy. The sequence came from a female donor in good health, enrolled as a control in a pregnancy study. In DNA, the CDR3 is TGTGCCAGCAGTCGTTCCACAGATACGCAGTATTTT. Encoded protein: CASSRSTDTQYF.